These 11 T cell receptor beta chains originate from one sample sequenced in a study of blood T cell repertoires in COVID-19. Generated by immunoSEQ multiplex PCR, the TCRdb table keeps only in-frame clones and is missing some. The top ten hold over 25% of the sample, which has more than 13,000 clones, 81% seen once. The sample was peripheral blood. The receptor source for this set is a human donor in a cohort sampled during active COVID-19.

This clone appeared a few times. This chain connects TRBV27 to TRBJ1-2; the match to TRBD1 covers 9 bases. The CDR3 spans 18 residues. Per the germline V gene, CDR1 is MNHEY and CDR2 is SMNVEV (reference sequence). Losses at the gene ends were 5 bases for V and 2 bases for J; bases not matched to a gene: 15. As DNA, the CDR3 is TGTGCCAGCAGTATACAGGGGGCGGAGGATGGCTTCAACTATGGCTACACCTTC. Protein product: CASSIQGAEDGFNYGYTF.

The chain combines TRBV6-1 with TRBJ2-5; D not certain. Germline values: CDR1 MNHNS, CDR2 SASEGT. V dropped 3 bases and J dropped 4 bases, with 6 bases sitting between them. The CDR3 spans 12 residues. The CDR3 DNA reads as TGTGCCAGCAGTGAGGCCCGAGAGACCCAGTACTTC. The encoded protein is CASSEARETQYF.

The genes are TRBV6-4 and TRBJ2-1; D not resolved. V dropped 6 bases and J dropped 6 bases, with 18 bases sitting between them. The CDR3 contains 15 residues. Germline values: CDR1 MRHNA, CDR2 SNTAGT. The CDR3 nucleotides are TGTGCCAGCAGCCCACGGAGCCTTGAGCTCAATGAGCAGTTCTTC. It is translated as CASSPRSLELNEQFF.

This chain uses TRBV7-9 with TRBJ1-6; a possible D gene is TRBD1 (5 bases). The CDR3 consists of 14 residues. V dropped 5 bases and J dropped 8 bases, with 13 bases sitting between them. The germline gives CDR1 SEHNR, CDR2 FQNEAQ (reference sequence). CDR3 sequence: CASSPQGGHSPLHF. DNA for the CDR3: TGTGCCAGCAGCCCCCAGGGCGGTCATTCACCCCTCCACTTT.

The chain links TRBV11-2 to TRBJ1-2; D is ambiguous. The V and J ends lost 1 base and 8 bases respectively, with 14 bases between them. This CDR3 region has 14 residues. The germline gives CDR1 SGHAT, CDR2 FQNNGV. The chain's CDR3 is CASSLAPAWRGYTF. The CDR3 bases are TGTGCCAGCAGCTTAGCCCCGGCATGGAGAGGCTACACCTTC.

The sample holds a few counts of this clone. The V call is TRBV14, the J call TRBJ2-7; a possible D gene is TRBD2 (5 bases). CDR1 and CDR2 from the germline V gene are SGHDN and FVKESK. The CDR3 is made up of 12 amino acids. The V end was cut by 1 base, the J end by 4 bases, with 5 bases between. CDR3 nucleotides: TGTGCCAGCAGCCAAGGAGGGTACGAGCAGTACTTC. Protein sequence: CASSQGGYEQYF.

This clone occurred many times. The gene calls are TRBV27 and TRBJ2-7; 11 nucleotides match TRBD2. This CDR3 has 17 residues. Germline CDR1 MNHEY, CDR2 SMNVEV (reference sequence). Trimming at V came to 4 bases and at J to 5 bases, leaving 13 bases not matched to a gene. As DNA, the CDR3 is TGTGCCAGCAGTTACGAAGTTCCGGCTAGCGGGAGGAACGAGCAGTACTTC. Residues: CASSYEVPASGRNEQYF.

This chain connects TRBV11-2 to TRBJ2-5; TRBD2 matches at 10 bases. The CDR3 covers 18 residues. Trimming removed 2 bases from V and 7 bases from J; junction bases left unmatched: 16. CDR1 is SGHAT and CDR2 is FQNNGV in the germline V gene. The CDR3 here is CASSLSGAGGGSSGTQYF. The DNA of the CDR3 is TGTGCCAGCAGCTTATCCGGAGCGGGAGGGGGATCCTCGGGGACCCAGTACTTC.

The chain links TRBV24-1 to TRBJ1-2, with 7 bases lining up with TRBD1. CDR3 length: 17 amino acids. The ends lost 3 bases at V and 1 base at J; junction bases unmatched: 10. Germline CDR1 is KGHDR and CDR2 is SFDVKD. CDR3 sequence reads: CATSDRTGKPDNYGYTF. In nucleotides, the CDR3 is TGTGCCACCAGTGATCGGACAGGTAAACCCGATAACTATGGCTACACCTTC.

The rearrangement joins TRBV4-3 to TRBJ2-5; 7 bases line up with TRBD1. The CDR3 spans 15 residues. The germline gives CDR1 LGHNA, CDR2 YSLEER. J lost 2 bases, V lost 4 bases, and 7 bases had no gene match. CDR3 sequence reads: CASSRIRQGQETQYF. The CDR3 bases are TGCGCCAGCAGCCGGATCCGACAGGGACAAGAGACCCAGTACTTC.

The chain uses TRBV19 and TRBJ1-2; possibly TRBD1 for D (5 bases). The CDR3 covers 14 residues. Per the germline V gene, CDR1 is LNHDA and CDR2 is SQIVND (reference sequence). V lost 6 bases, J lost 7 bases, and 18 bases lay in between. CDR3 amino acids: CASRPDPQGGGYTF. For the CDR3, the DNA is TGTGCCAGTAGACCCGATCCGCAGGGTGGTGGCTACACCTTC.